A selection of T cell receptor beta chains follows, all from one sample in a study of beta chain features in type 1 diabetes. Using immunoSEQ multiplex PCR, the repertoire was profiled, and TCRdb retains in-frame clones only, with some absent. The sample contains 300,000 to 350,000 clones, over 7% of which appear only once. The sample consisted of central memory CD4+ T cells from blood. The receptor set was obtained from a young man with type 1 diabetes. Both conserved end residues are part of each CDR3. Fields, in order: CDR3 protein, CDR3 DNA, D gene, clone size, V gene, J gene. D genes are given only for firm matches. Not every row has a clone size; where given, it reads once, few, many or a size class.

CDR3 protein: CASSPPRGGEQFF
CDR3 DNA: TGTGCCAGCTCACCACCCAGGGGGGGCGAGCAGTTCTTC
D gene: -
clone size: -
V gene: TRBV18
J gene: TRBJ2-1

CDR3 protein: CASSQLGQGSTEAFF
CDR3 DNA: TGTGCCAGTAGTCAACTGGGACAGGGAAGCACTGAAGCTTTCTTT
D gene: TRBD1
clone size: few
V gene: TRBV19
J gene: TRBJ1-1

CDR3 protein: CASSYSVLRTDTQYF
CDR3 DNA: TGTGCCAGCAGTTACTCGGTCCTGCGCACAGATACGCAGTATTTT
D gene: -
clone size: -
V gene: TRBV6-5
J gene: TRBJ2-3

CDR3 protein: CASSLASGGAYEQFF
CDR3 DNA: TGTGCCAGCAGCTTAGCTAGCGGGGGGGCCTATGAGCAGTTCTTC
D gene: TRBD2
clone size: many
V gene: TRBV11-2
J gene: TRBJ2-1

CDR3 protein: CASSPGQWRNYGYTF
CDR3 DNA: TGTGCCAGCAGCCCCGGACAGTGGCGAAACTATGGCTACACCTTC
D gene: -
clone size: -
V gene: TRBV7-9
J gene: TRBJ1-2

CDR3 protein: CASRRDFQETQYF
CDR3 DNA: TGTGCCAGCAGACGGGACTTCCAAGAGACCCAGTACTTC
D gene: -
clone size: -
V gene: TRBV6-5
J gene: TRBJ2-5

CDR3 protein: CAWSRETGNTIYF
CDR3 DNA: TGTGCCTGGAGTAGGGAGACTGGAAACACCATATATTTT
D gene: -
clone size: -
V gene: TRBV30
J gene: TRBJ1-3

CDR3 protein: CASSLRAGENTGELFF
CDR3 DNA: TGTGCCAGCAGTTTAAGGGCAGGGGAGAACACCGGGGAGCTGTTTTTT
D gene: -
clone size: few
V gene: TRBV27
J gene: TRBJ2-2

CDR3 protein: CASSLAGSNYEQYF
CDR3 DNA: TGCGCCAGCAGCTTAGCGGGGAGTAACTACGAGCAGTACTTC
D gene: TRBD2
clone size: -
V gene: TRBV5-1
J gene: TRBJ2-7

CDR3 protein: CASKLGDSYYGYTF
CDR3 DNA: TGTGCCAGTAAACTCGGTGACAGCTACTATGGCTACACCTTC
D gene: -
clone size: few
V gene: TRBV19
J gene: TRBJ1-2

CDR3 protein: CASSPRLAAGGKYEQYF
CDR3 DNA: TGTGCCAGCAGCCCACGACTGGCAGCGGGGGGAAAGTACGAGCAGTACTTC
D gene: TRBD2
clone size: -
V gene: TRBV7-9
J gene: TRBJ2-7

CDR3 protein: CASSQGRSDRAYEQYF
CDR3 DNA: TGCGCCAGCAGCCAAGGAAGATCGGACAGGGCGTACGAGCAGTACTTC
D gene: TRBD1
clone size: few
V gene: TRBV4-3
J gene: TRBJ2-7

CDR3 protein: CASSLEGSGGTDTQYF
CDR3 DNA: TGTGCCAGCAGCTTAGAAGGTAGCGGGGGCACAGATACGCAGTATTTT
D gene: TRBD2
clone size: -
V gene: TRBV7-2
J gene: TRBJ2-3

CDR3 protein: CASSFGWKGNEQYF
CDR3 DNA: TGTGCCAGCAGCTTCGGATGGAAAGGGAACGAGCAGTACTTC
D gene: -
clone size: few
V gene: TRBV11-2
J gene: TRBJ2-7

CDR3 protein: CASSPYKGQSNIQYF
CDR3 DNA: TGTGCCAGCTCACCATATAAGGGACAGTCAAACATTCAGTACTTC
D gene: TRBD1
clone size: few
V gene: TRBV18
J gene: TRBJ2-4

CDR3 protein: CASRRGGHQPQHF
CDR3 DNA: TGTGCCAGCAGGAGGGGGGGTCATCAGCCCCAGCATTTT
D gene: -
clone size: -
V gene: TRBV2
J gene: TRBJ1-5

CDR3 protein: CASTHRRGSTDTQYF
CDR3 DNA: TGTGCCAGCACGCACCGTCGGGGGAGCACAGATACGCAGTATTTT
D gene: -
clone size: -
V gene: TRBV7-9
J gene: TRBJ2-3

CDR3 protein: CASSTRLAGQETQYF
CDR3 DNA: TGTGCCAGCAGCACCCGACTAGCAGGCCAAGAGACCCAGTACTTC
D gene: TRBD2
clone size: few
V gene: TRBV7-9
J gene: TRBJ2-5

CDR3 protein: CASSPGGTDTQYF
CDR3 DNA: TGTGCCAGCAGCCCTGGGGGCACAGATACGCAGTATTTT
D gene: -
clone size: -
V gene: TRBV7-9
J gene: TRBJ2-3

CDR3 protein: CASRDHSLFRQYF
CDR3 DNA: TGTGCCAGCAGGGATCACTCCTTATTCAGGCAGTATTTT
D gene: -
clone size: few
V gene: TRBV6-5
J gene: TRBJ2-3

CDR3 protein: CSLPGPGGDYGYTF
CDR3 DNA: TGCAGCCTTCCGGGACCGGGGGGCGACTATGGCTACACCTTC
D gene: -
clone size: -
V gene: TRBV29-1
J gene: TRBJ1-2

CDR3 protein: CASSPWGLADTQYF
CDR3 DNA: TGTGCCAGCAGCCCCTGGGGACTGGCAGATACGCAGTATTTT
D gene: -
clone size: -
V gene: TRBV7-2
J gene: TRBJ2-3

CDR3 protein: CASSVGGQEGQPQHF
CDR3 DNA: TGTGCCAGCAGCGTGGGGGGGCAGGAGGGTCAGCCCCAGCATTTT
D gene: -
clone size: -
V gene: TRBV9
J gene: TRBJ1-5

CDR3 protein: CASSEWETGASYGYTF
CDR3 DNA: TGTGCCAGCAGTGAATGGGAGACAGGGGCCTCGTATGGCTACACCTTC
D gene: TRBD1
clone size: many
V gene: TRBV25-1
J gene: TRBJ1-2

CDR3 protein: CSVDREGGYGYTF
CDR3 DNA: TGCAGCGTTGACAGGGAAGGGGGCTATGGCTACACCTTC
D gene: -
clone size: few
V gene: TRBV29-1
J gene: TRBJ1-2

CDR3 protein: CASSPGSEETQYF
CDR3 DNA: TGTGCCAGCTCACCAGGTAGCGAAGAGACCCAGTACTTC
D gene: -
clone size: few
V gene: TRBV18
J gene: TRBJ2-5

CDR3 protein: CASSGTGSNYGYTF
CDR3 DNA: TGTGCCAGCAGCGGCACAGGTTCTAACTATGGCTACACCTTC
D gene: -
clone size: -
V gene: TRBV9
J gene: TRBJ1-2

CDR3 protein: CASSSAGLATEAFF
CDR3 DNA: TGTGCCAGCAGCTCGGCCGGGCTGGCCACTGAAGCTTTCTTT
D gene: -
clone size: many
V gene: TRBV5-4
J gene: TRBJ1-1

CDR3 protein: CASSRGDSPLHF
CDR3 DNA: TGTGCCAGCAGCAGGGGTGATTCACCCCTCCACTTT
D gene: -
clone size: few
V gene: TRBV21-1
J gene: TRBJ1-6

CDR3 protein: CASSLGRVNTEAFF
CDR3 DNA: TGTGCCAGCAGCTTAGGTCGGGTGAACACTGAAGCTTTCTTT
D gene: -
clone size: -
V gene: TRBV7-2
J gene: TRBJ1-1

CDR3 protein: CASSPPGVISFNF
CDR3 DNA: TGTGCCAGCAGCCCCCCGGGGGTGATAAGTTTCAACTTC
D gene: -
clone size: many
V gene: TRBV7-2
J gene: TRBJ1-2

CDR3 protein: CASSFTRTSGDRYEQYF
CDR3 DNA: TGTGCCAGCAGCTTCACTCGGACTAGCGGGGACCGATACGAGCAGTACTTC
D gene: TRBD2
clone size: few
V gene: TRBV11-2
J gene: TRBJ2-7

CDR3 protein: CSVEGRGYGEQYF
CDR3 DNA: TGCAGCGTTGAAGGGCGAGGGTATGGCGAGCAGTACTTC
D gene: -
clone size: many
V gene: TRBV29-1
J gene: TRBJ2-7

CDR3 protein: CASSESRRPEAFF
CDR3 DNA: TGTGCCAGCAGTGAGTCTCGACGCCCTGAAGCTTTCTTT
D gene: -
clone size: many
V gene: TRBV25-1
J gene: TRBJ1-1

CDR3 protein: CASSKTSWDTGELFF
CDR3 DNA: TGTGCCAGCAGCAAAACTAGTTGGGACACCGGGGAGCTGTTTTTT
D gene: -
clone size: few
V gene: TRBV14
J gene: TRBJ2-2

CDR3 protein: CASSLMDRGTDTQYF
CDR3 DNA: TGTGCCAGCAGCTTAATGGACAGGGGAACAGATACGCAGTATTTT
D gene: TRBD1
clone size: few
V gene: TRBV11-2
J gene: TRBJ2-3

CDR3 protein: CASSLGTSGGAETQYF
CDR3 DNA: TGTGCCAGCAGCCTCGGGACTAGCGGGGGGGCTGAGACCCAGTACTTC
D gene: TRBD2
clone size: few
V gene: TRBV9
J gene: TRBJ2-5

CDR3 protein: CASSLGSQAGTGTEAFF
CDR3 DNA: TGCGCCAGCAGCTTGGGGAGCCAGGCCGGGACGGGGACTGAAGCTTTCTTT
D gene: -
clone size: few
V gene: TRBV5-1
J gene: TRBJ1-1

CDR3 protein: CASSRRRDNEQFF
CDR3 DNA: TGTGCCAGCAGCCGTCGACGGGACAATGAGCAGTTCTTC
D gene: -
clone size: many
V gene: TRBV7-2
J gene: TRBJ2-1

CDR3 protein: CASSQANGGAGDTQYF
CDR3 DNA: TGCGCCAGCAGCCAAGCTAACGGGGGGGCCGGAGATACGCAGTATTTT
D gene: TRBD2
clone size: many
V gene: TRBV4-3
J gene: TRBJ2-3